Sequencing of this T cell receptor (beta chain) was carried out in a study of read filtering for tumor transcriptome and immune sequencing. Study background: By R-ISS, stages I, II and III held 8, 16 and 7 patients. IR-seq gave about 3.5 to 11 million TCR reads per sample; RNA-seq gave about 80 to 1273.

This CDR3 comprises 14 residues. J gave up 5 bases and V 4 bases, and 6 bases lay outside the gene matches. CDR1 SGHRS and CDR2 YFSETQ come from the germline V gene. This clonotype was observed a handful of times. Molecular barcoded adaptors covering alpha/delta and beta/gamma chains were used on approximately 400 ng RNA. TCRdb independently ran MiXCR on the reads; one entry per CDR3 protein. The sample shows 100,000 to 150,000 distinct CDR3 sequences, over 10% of them seen only once. Sequenced material: a population of CD138-negative cells sorted from bone marrow. The chain has TRBV5-1 and TRBJ2-3; 8 bases fit TRBD2. The TCR sequence derives from a donor aged 40 or over with multiple myeloma. The CDR3 DNA sequence: TGCGCCAGCAGCAACGTAGCGGGACGAGATACGCAGTATTTT. Residues: CASSNVAGRDTQYF.